This T cell receptor (beta chain) was observed in a study of CXCR3-negative and CXCR3-positive naive CD8 T cells. Study in general: There were about 135 million TRB reads altogether, and each library had about 1.5 +/- 0.3 million of them.

A note on this clonotype: Its cognate antigen is unknown.

Naive cells were sorted as CD45RO-, CCR7+, CD27+ and CD95-. Whole-study results and caveats: More hydrophobic TRB CDR3s were found in CXCR3-positive naive cells than in CXCR3-negative naive cells. Each naive subset displayed comparably high diversity, whereas memory CD8+ cells displayed much lower diversity. TRBV-TRBJ usage was alike in naive CXCR3-negative and CXCR3-positive cells but differed in memory cells.

UMI-labeled TRB cDNA libraries were prepared by 5' RACE. TCRdb reworked the 5' RACE reads into one entry per CDR3 protein, no DNA. The ten top clones account for nearly 0.85%, within a sample of about 90,000 distinct CDR3 sequences. Per the germline V gene, CDR1 is MDHEN and CDR2 is SYDVKM. This CDR3 spans 16 amino acids. Sequencing was done on a sample of naive CXCR3+ CD8+ T cells from blood. Indicated subset: CD45RO-CCR7+CD27+CD95- naive CD8+ T cells expressing CXCR3 (TNR3+). This sequence originates from a human donor in good health. Some clones in this sample may be carry-over from other donors' samples. The rearrangement uses TRBV28 and TRBJ2-1; absent DNA, TCRdb's TRBD2 call cannot be checked. The CDR3 loop is CASQHQAWAGMNEQFF.